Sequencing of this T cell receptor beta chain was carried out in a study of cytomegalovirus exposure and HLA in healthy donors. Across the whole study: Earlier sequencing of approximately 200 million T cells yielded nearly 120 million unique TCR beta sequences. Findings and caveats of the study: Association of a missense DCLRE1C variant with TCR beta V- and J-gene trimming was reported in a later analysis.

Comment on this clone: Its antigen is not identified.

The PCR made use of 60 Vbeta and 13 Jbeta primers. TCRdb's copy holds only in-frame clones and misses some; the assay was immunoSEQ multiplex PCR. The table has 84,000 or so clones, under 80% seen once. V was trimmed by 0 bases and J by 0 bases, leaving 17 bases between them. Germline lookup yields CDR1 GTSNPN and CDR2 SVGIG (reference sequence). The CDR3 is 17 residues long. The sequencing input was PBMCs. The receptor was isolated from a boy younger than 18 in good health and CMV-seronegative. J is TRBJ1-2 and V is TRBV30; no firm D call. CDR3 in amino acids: CAWSVSDGLGPNYGYTF. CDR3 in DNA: TGTGCCTGGAGTGTATCGGACGGACTGGGCCCTAACTATGGCTACACCTTC.